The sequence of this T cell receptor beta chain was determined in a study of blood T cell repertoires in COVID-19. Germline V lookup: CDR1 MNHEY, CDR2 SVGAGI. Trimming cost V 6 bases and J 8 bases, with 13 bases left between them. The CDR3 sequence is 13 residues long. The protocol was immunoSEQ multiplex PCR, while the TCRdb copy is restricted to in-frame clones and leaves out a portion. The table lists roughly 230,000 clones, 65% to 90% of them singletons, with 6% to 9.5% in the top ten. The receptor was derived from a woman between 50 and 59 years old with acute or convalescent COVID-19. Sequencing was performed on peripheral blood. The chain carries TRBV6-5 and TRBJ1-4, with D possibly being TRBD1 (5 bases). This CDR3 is CASRGTGGEKLFF. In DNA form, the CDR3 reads TGTGCCAGCAGAGGAACAGGTGGGGAAAAACTGTTTTTT.